Each of the 27 T cell receptor beta chains below was sequenced from the same sample in a study of beta chain features in type 1 diabetes. What was sequenced were expressed TCRB transcripts, since all of the isolated RNA had been reverse transcribed. Only in-frame clones appear in the TCRdb table, and some are missing; sequencing was by immunoSEQ multiplex PCR. Here the sample spans 350,000 to 450,000 clones, roughly 16% being singletons. The sequenced material came from naive CD4+ T cells from blood. The receptors were gathered from a woman between 18 and 30 years old in good health.

This clone has only a few counts. The J gene is TRBJ2-5, the V gene TRBV13; the match to TRBD2 covers 12 bases. V was clipped by 5 bases and J by 5 bases; unmatched bases: 12. This CDR3 contains 17 residues. Per the germline V gene, CDR1 is PRHDT and CDR2 is FYEKMQ (reference sequence). This CDR3 reads CASSLPLLAGGRETQYF. CDR3 coding DNA: TGTGCCAGCAGCCTACCACTACTAGCGGGAGGTCGGGAGACCCAGTACTTC.

V and J are TRBV6-1 and TRBJ2-7, with 7 nucleotides matching TRBD1. The CDR3 extends over 12 amino acids. V dropped 10 bases and J dropped 6; count of bases not matched to a gene: 9. Germline lookup yields CDR1 MNHNS and CDR2 SASEGT. CDR3 protein: CATYYRGGEQYF. The CDR3 DNA reads as TGTGCCACCTATTACAGGGGCGGCGAGCAGTACTTC.

The CDR3 loop is CASSPRGDYGYTF. The DNA of the CDR3 is TGTGCCAGTAGTCCCAGGGGCGACTATGGCTACACCTTC. This chain uses TRBV19 with TRBJ1-2, with D possibly TRBD1 on 6 matching bases. Germline V lookup: CDR1 LNHDA, CDR2 SQIVND (reference sequence). V lost 5 bases to trimming and J lost 3 bases, with 10 bases between them. The CDR3 totals 13 residues.

The chain employs TRBV6-5 and TRBJ1-2; 7 bases are shared with TRBD1. Looked up from germline, CDR1 is MNHEY and CDR2 is SVGAGI. The V gene end was trimmed by 5 bases and the J gene end by 4 bases; junction bases not matched to a gene: 7. CDR3 length: 14 residues. The CDR3 sequence: CASSAEGQIYGYTF. DNA for the CDR3: TGTGCCAGCAGTGCGGAGGGACAGATCTATGGCTACACCTTC.

This clone was observed a few times. The chain couples TRBV10-3 to TRBJ2-1, with 10 bases that match TRBD1. This CDR3 spans 14 amino acids. The germline V gene has CDR1 ENHRY and CDR2 SYGVKD. V lost 5 bases, J lost 8 bases, and 6 bases stayed unmatched. This CDR3 reads CAISNRDRGDEQFF. Written as DNA, the CDR3 is TGTGCCATCAGTAACCGGGACAGGGGCGATGAGCAGTTCTTC.

The chain recombines TRBV5-1 with TRBJ2-2; D is possibly TRBD1 (5 bases). This CDR3 spans 15 amino acids. V shed 0 bases and J shed 8 bases, with 14 bases lying between them. Germline CDR1 reads SGHRS; CDR2 reads YFSETQ. CDR3 in amino acids: CASSLETVDRGELFF. For the CDR3, the DNA is TGCGCCAGCAGCTTGGAGACAGTTGATAGGGGGGAGCTGTTTTTT. The full variable domain, rest sourced from reference TRBV5-1 and TRBJ2-2, is KAGVTQTPRYLIKTRGQQVTLSCSPISGHRSVSWYQQTPGQGLQFLFEYFSETQRNKGNFPGRFSGRQFSNSRSEMNVSTLELGDSALYLCASSLETVDRGELFFGEGSRLTVL.

This clone was observed a few times. This sequence joins TRBV5-4 and TRBJ2-3; 8 bases fit TRBD1. The junction had 7 bases not matched to a gene; V was cut back by 2 bases and J by 5 bases. Germline-derived CDR1 and CDR2 are SGHNT and YYREEE (reference sequence). This CDR3 is 15 amino acids long. CDR3 region: CASSFGQGAGDTQYF. The CDR3 bases are TGTGCCAGCAGCTTTGGTCAGGGGGCGGGAGATACGCAGTATTTT. The variable domain in full, completed from reference TRBV5-4 and TRBJ2-3, reads ETGVTQSPTHLIKTRGQQVTLRCSSQSGHNTVSWYQQALGQGPQFIFQYYREEENGRGNFPPRFSGLQFPNYSSELNVNALELDDSALYLCASSFGQGAGDTQYFGPGTRLTVL.

V usage is TRBV27 and J usage is TRBJ2-7; D may be TRBD1 (5 bases). Germline-derived CDR1 and CDR2 are MNHEY and SMNVEV (reference sequence). The CDR3 is 13 amino acids. V gave up 6 bases and J gave up 2 bases, with 11 bases separating them. The CDR3 protein is CASRRGRAYEQYF. The CDR3, as DNA: TGTGCCAGCAGGAGAGGCAGGGCCTACGAGCAGTACTTC.

This clone was seen more than once but under ten times. The J gene is TRBJ2-7, the V gene TRBV29-1, with 14 bases lining up with TRBD2. CDR3 length: 15 residues. Unmatched junction bases numbered 1, after V lost 1 base and J lost 2 bases. Germline V gives CDR1 SQVTM, CDR2 ANQGSEA. In DNA, the CDR3 is TGCAGCGTTGAAGGACTAGCGGGAGGGGCCTACGAGCAGTACTTC. Protein product: CSVEGLAGGAYEQYF.

The gene calls are TRBV19 and TRBJ1-1; no clear D. This CDR3 contains 15 residues. V was pared by 7 bases and J by 3 bases, with 18 bases between. Germline assignment: CDR1 LNHDA and CDR2 SQIVND (reference sequence). CDR3 coding DNA: TGTGCCAGTACCCTATCGCGTCTCCGGGACACTGAAGCTTTCTTT. Protein: CASTLSRLRDTEAFF.

There are a few counts of this clone. The chain links TRBV4-3 to TRBJ2-4; no definite D call. This CDR3 contains 16 residues. Trimming removed 0 bases at V and 8 bases at J, with 17 bases between. CDR1 is LGHNA and CDR2 is YSLEER in the germline V gene. CDR3 amino acids: CASSQDQPSRGDIQYF. The CDR3 nucleotides are TGCGCCAGCAGCCAAGATCAACCTAGTAGAGGTGACATTCAGTACTTC.

This clone was counted between two and nine times. V gene TRBV30 combines with J gene TRBJ1-2; D is undetermined. Germline CDR1 is GTSNPN and CDR2 is SVGIG (reference sequence). Deletions cut 0 bases from V and 8 bases from J, with 16 bases between. The CDR3 consists of 14 residues. The CDR3 protein is CAWSVRRGSEGYTF. CDR3 DNA: TGTGCCTGGAGTGTACGACGGGGATCAGAGGGCTACACCTTC.

This clone showed up just a few times. The V call is TRBV28, the J call TRBJ2-7; D may be TRBD1 (6 bases). The CDR3 has 15 residues. Trimming stripped 6 bases from V and 6 bases from J, with 21 bases between. Germline CDR1 reads MDHEN; CDR2 reads SYDVKM. CDR3 nucleotides: TGTGCCAGCAGCCCCCCCGACAGGAATCCTTTCGAGCAGTACTTC. It encodes CASSPPDRNPFEQYF.

The chain has TRBV7-2 and TRBJ2-5, with D possibly TRBD2 on 6 matching bases. The V and J ends lost 4 bases and 2 bases respectively, with 11 bases between them. Germline lookup yields CDR1 SGHTA and CDR2 FQGNSA. The CDR3 is made up of 14 amino acids. As DNA, the CDR3 is TGTGCCAGCAGCTCCTTCGCGGGACAAGAGACCCAGTACTTC. Its translation is CASSSFAGQETQYF.

This clone occurred a few times. The CDR3 sequence is CASSQTGTSVEQYF. The CDR3 DNA is TGTGCCAGCAGCCAAACCGGGACTAGCGTCGAGCAGTACTTC. The gene calls are TRBV4-2 and TRBJ2-7; the match to TRBD2 covers 10 bases. The V gene end was trimmed by 2 bases and the J gene end by 6 bases; junction bases not matched to a gene: 4. CDR1 is LGHNA, CDR2 YNFKEQ, per germline. The CDR3 runs to 14 residues.

The V call is TRBV18, the J call TRBJ1-4; D remains unclear. Germline V lookup: CDR1 KGHSH, CDR2 LQKENI. The length of the CDR3 is 15 residues. V shed 3 bases and J shed 2 bases, with 10 bases lying between them. This CDR3 is CASSPQRSTNEKLFF. The CDR3 region has the DNA TGTGCCAGCTCACCCCAGAGGTCGACTAATGAAAAACTGTTTTTT.

This clone occurred a few times. This chain links TRBV27 with TRBJ1-5; 9 positions agree with TRBD1. This CDR3 comprises 15 residues. In germline, CDR1 is MNHEY, CDR2 SMNVEV (reference sequence). V was clipped by 4 bases and J by 7 bases; unmatched bases: 8. CDR3 protein: CASSSLRTGDQPQHF. The DNA for the CDR3 is TGTGCCAGCAGTTCCCTAAGGACAGGGGACCAGCCCCAGCATTTT.

This chain connects TRBV6-1 to TRBJ1-2; D uncertain. V dropped 10 bases and J dropped 7 bases, with 22 bases sitting between them. This CDR3 has 14 amino acids. CDR1 MNHNS and CDR2 SASEGT come from the germline V gene. DNA for the CDR3: TGTGCCACTTGGAACGGGGTCGTAATCGGTGGCTACACCTTC. It translates to CATWNGVVIGGYTF.

V gene TRBV5-6 combines with J gene TRBJ2-7, with 7 nucleotides matching TRBD1. The germline CDR1 and CDR2 sequences are SGHDT and YYEEEE. This CDR3 is 15 amino acids long. V dropped 4 bases and J dropped 3; count of bases not matched to a gene: 10. The CDR3 sequence is CASSLRQGRSYEQYF. CDR3 bases: TGTGCCAGCAGCCTCCGACAGGGCAGGAGCTACGAGCAGTACTTC. The variable domain in full, with the rest retrieved from reference TRBV5-6 and TRBJ2-7, is DAGVTQSPTHLIKTRGQQVTLRCSPKSGHDTVSWYQQALGQGPQFIFQYYEEEERQRGNFPDRFSGHQFPNYSSELNVNALLLGDSALYLCASSLRQGRSYEQYFGPGTRLTVT.

This clone was seen a few times. The rearrangement uses TRBV29-1 and TRBJ2-1, with D possibly matching TRBD1 (6 bases). V was cut by 6 bases and J by 0 bases, with 18 bases left in between. Germline V gene lookup returns CDR1 SQVTM and CDR2 ANQGSEA. This CDR3 spans 16 amino acids. The CDR3 sequence is CSVGRDIPSSYNEQFF. CDR3 sequence (DNA): TGCAGCGTGGGTAGGGACATCCCGAGCTCCTACAATGAGCAGTTCTTC.

V and J are TRBV5-4 and TRBJ2-3; no definite D call. Trimming pared 0 bases from V and 2 bases from J, leaving 13 bases between. Germline CDR1 SGHNT, CDR2 YYREEE (reference sequence). The CDR3 has 16 amino acids. The CDR3 sequence: CASSLGASVNTDTQYF. CDR3 DNA: TGTGCCAGCAGCTTGGGGGCCTCTGTCAACACAGATACGCAGTATTTT.

This clone came up a few times. The DNA is omitted, as the CDR3 cannot be located on it reliably, and the CDR3 follows TCRdb's listing. This sequence joins TRBV2 and TRBJ2-7; TRBD1, the table's D call, lacks a check against the DNA. The CDR3 adds up to 12 amino acids, both ends counted. The V gene's germline CDR1 is SNHLY and CDR2 FYNNEI. CDR3 sequence: CASSVGRGSVDF.

The V and J genes are TRBV30 and TRBJ1-4; perhaps TRBD1 as D (5 bases). Trimming removed 0 bases at V and 4 bases at J, with 9 bases between. CDR3 size: 14 residues. The germline V gene has CDR1 GTSNPN and CDR2 SVGIG (reference sequence). The CDR3 protein is CAWSVKGNNEKLFF. In nucleotides, the CDR3 is TGTGCCTGGAGTGTAAAGGGGAATAATGAAAAACTGTTTTTT.

The chain is built from TRBV12-5 and TRBJ2-1, with 13 bases lining up with TRBD2. The CDR3 consists of 17 residues. V lost 3 bases to trimming and J lost 3 bases; unmatched junction nucleotides: 5. CDR1 is LGHNT and CDR2 is FRNRAP in the germline V gene. The CDR3 DNA is TGTGCTAGTGGTTTATCCGGGACTAGCGGGATCTACAATGAGCAGTTCTTC. Translated: CASGLSGTSGIYNEQFF.

This clone has just a few counts. The chain employs TRBV5-1 and TRBJ2-7; 9 nucleotides align to TRBD1. The V and J ends lost 2 bases and 3 bases, in that order; junction bases with no gene match: 6. Germline V gives CDR1 SGHRS, CDR2 YFSETQ. There are 15 residues in the CDR3. DNA of the CDR3: TGCGCCAGCAGCTTTGGGACAGGGAATTTCTACGAGCAGTACTTC. Translation: CASSFGTGNFYEQYF.

The chain uses TRBV5-1 and TRBJ1-3, with D unclear. Per germline, CDR1 SGHRS and CDR2 YFSETQ. CDR3 length: 15 residues. Trimming shortened V by 1 base and J by 0 bases, and 8 bases separated the two germline ends. The CDR3 DNA sequence: TGCGCCAGCAGCTTGAGAGGTGGCTCTGGAAACACCATATATTTT. As protein: CASSLRGGSGNTIYF. The complete variable domain, with remaining parts taken from reference TRBV5-1 and TRBJ1-3, reads KAGVTQTPRYLIKTRGQQVTLSCSPISGHRSVSWYQQTPGQGLQFLFEYFSETQRNKGNFPGRFSGRQFSNSRSEMNVSTLELGDSALYLCASSLRGGSGNTIYFGEGSWLTVV.

This clone was seen only a few times. The J gene is TRBJ1-1, the V gene TRBV7-2, with D possibly being TRBD1 (5 bases). Deletions cut 0 bases from V and 5 bases from J, with 10 bases between. In germline, CDR1 is SGHTA, CDR2 FQGNSA. The CDR3 is 14 residues long. CDR3 residues: CASSLAGRGTEAFF. The CDR3 DNA follows: TGTGCCAGCAGCTTAGCTGGAAGGGGAACTGAAGCTTTCTTT.